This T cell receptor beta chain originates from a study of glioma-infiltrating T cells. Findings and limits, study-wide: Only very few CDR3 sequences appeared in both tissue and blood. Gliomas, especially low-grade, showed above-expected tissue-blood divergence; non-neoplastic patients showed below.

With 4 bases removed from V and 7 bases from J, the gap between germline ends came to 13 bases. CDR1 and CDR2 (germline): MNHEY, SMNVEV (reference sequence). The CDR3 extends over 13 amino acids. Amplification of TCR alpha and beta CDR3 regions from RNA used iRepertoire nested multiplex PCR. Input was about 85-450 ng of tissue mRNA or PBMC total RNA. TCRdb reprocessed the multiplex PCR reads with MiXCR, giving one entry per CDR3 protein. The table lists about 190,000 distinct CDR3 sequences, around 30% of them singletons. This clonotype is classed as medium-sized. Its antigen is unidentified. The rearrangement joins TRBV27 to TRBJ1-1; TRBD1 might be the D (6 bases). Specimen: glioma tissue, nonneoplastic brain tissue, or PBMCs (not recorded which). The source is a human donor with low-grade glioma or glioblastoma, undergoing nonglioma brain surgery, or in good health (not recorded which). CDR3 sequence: CASSSSGTLEAFF. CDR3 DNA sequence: TGTGCCAGCAGTTCTTCCGGGACACTTGAAGCTTTCTTT.